The 20 T cell receptor beta chains listed next were all sequenced from one sample in a study of T cells in Graves' hyperthyroidism and ophthalmopathy. Amplified TCR beta CDR3 regions derived from RNA transcripts. Researchers ran a first-round RT-PCR on the TCR CDR3 using the HTBI primer set. One entry per CDR3 protein results from TCRdb running MiXCR on the multiplex PCR reads. Of approximately 330,000 distinct CDR3 sequences in the sample, roughly 13% were seen once. Sequencing was carried out using blood. The receptor set was obtained from a woman between 40 and 50 years old with Graves' ophthalmopathy.

This clonotype was seen repeatedly, ten times or more. This CDR3 is CASRTPGAETGVHEQYF. In nucleotides, the CDR3 is TGTGCCAGCAGAACCCCCGGGGCGGAGACAGGGGTACACGAGCAGTACTTC. The chain recombines TRBV28 with TRBJ2-7; 8 bases match TRBD1. CDR1 and CDR2 (germline): MDHEN, SYDVKM. The CDR3 consists of 17 residues. Losses at the gene ends were 6 bases for V and 5 bases for J; bases not matched to a gene: 18.

This clonotype was detected ten times or more. The chain uses TRBV7-8 and TRBJ1-6, with D possibly being TRBD1 (6 bases). Germline loops: CDR1 SGHVS, CDR2 FQNEAQ. The CDR3 totals 15 residues. The ends were cut back, 3 bases at V and 4 bases at J, with 10 bases in the middle. The CDR3 nucleotides are TGTGCCAGCAGCTTCCGGGGGCAATATAATTCACCCCTCCACTTT. Translation: CASSFRGQYNSPLHF. Together with reference TRBV7-8 and TRBJ1-6, the CDR3 gives the full variable domain: GAGVSQSPRYKVAKRGQDVALRCDPISGHVSLFWYQQALGQGPEFLTYFQNEAQLDKSGLPSDRFFAERPEGSVSTLKIQRTQQEDSAVYLCASSFRGQYNSPLHFGNGTRLTVT.

This clonotype was counted once. The CDR3 is CASSPGGTPNTEAFF. Here the CDR3 DNA reads TGTGCCAGCAGTCCAGGTGGGACACCGAACACTGAAGCTTTCTTT. The gene calls are TRBV28 and TRBJ1-1, with D possibly TRBD1 on 6 matching bases. From germline, CDR1 is MDHEN and CDR2 SYDVKM. This CDR3 spans 15 amino acids. V was shortened by 5 bases and J by 1 base, with 14 bases between the two germline ends.

This clonotype has ten or more counts. This chain connects TRBV7-8 to TRBJ2-2; D gene ambiguous. Germline CDR1 reads SGHVS; CDR2 reads FQNEAQ. Trimming cost V 3 bases and J 0 bases, with 20 bases left between them. CDR3 length: 19 residues. The DNA of the CDR3 is TGTGCCAGCAGCTTGCTCGTACGACGTAGCAGAGCGAACACCGGGGAGCTGTTTTTT. As protein: CASSLLVRRSRANTGELFF.

This clonotype was counted ten times or more. The CDR3 sequence is CSARDFGAAGELFF. DNA for the CDR3: TGCAGTGCTAGAGATTTTGGAGCGGCCGGGGAGCTGTTTTTT. The chain joins TRBV20-1 to TRBJ2-2; D is possibly TRBD2 (5 bases). The germline V gene has CDR1 DFQATT and CDR2 SNEGSKA (reference sequence). This CDR3 is built from 14 residues. Trimming shortened V by 0 bases and J by 6 bases, and 11 bases separated the two germline ends.

The sample holds many counts of this clonotype. This chain uses TRBV11-3 with TRBJ1-1; D gene ambiguous. CDR1 SGHNT and CDR2 YENEEA come from the germline V gene. Trimming cost V 1 base and J 0 bases, with 6 bases left between them. The CDR3 sequence is 14 residues long. The CDR3 DNA reads as TGTGCCAGCAGCTTAGTTCCGGTGAACACTGAAGCTTTCTTT. Its protein product is CASSLVPVNTEAFF.

This clonotype appeared a few times. The rearrangement links TRBV19 to TRBJ2-2, with 7 bases lining up with TRBD1. This CDR3 contains 13 residues. J lost 6 bases, V lost 8 bases, and 6 bases had no gene match. Germline V lookup: CDR1 LNHDA, CDR2 SQIVND (reference sequence). Written as DNA, the CDR3 is TGTGCCAGTCGAACGGGACAGCCCGGGGAGCTGTTTTTT. This sequence encodes CASRTGQPGELFF.

This clonotype came up a few times. The V gene is TRBV4-2, the J gene TRBJ2-2, with TRBD1 matching 10 bases. This CDR3 has 15 amino acids. Losses at the gene ends were 9 bases for V and 7 bases for J; bases not matched to a gene: 11. The V gene's germline CDR1 is LGHNA and CDR2 YNFKEQ. The CDR3, as DNA: TGTGCCAGTACCAGGGACAGGGGACGAGGCGGGGAGCTGTTTTTT. It codes for CASTRDRGRGGELFF.

This clonotype occurred many times. V is TRBV6-1 and J is TRBJ1-4; 7 nucleotides align to TRBD1. Germline V gene sequence: CDR1 MNHNS, CDR2 SASEGT. The CDR3 has 16 residues. The ends lost 5 bases at V and 6 bases at J; junction bases unmatched: 12. The CDR3 sequence is CASSLNGGGGYEKLFF. CDR3 nucleotides: TGTGCCAGCAGTCTTAACGGCGGAGGGGGCTATGAAAAACTGTTTTTT.

The chain is built from TRBV11-2 and TRBJ2-2, with TRBD2 as a possible D gene (6 bases). Germline CDR1 SGHAT, CDR2 FQNNGV. Trimming stripped 5 bases from V and 0 bases from J, with 19 bases between. The CDR3 totals 18 residues. The CDR3 sequence: CASSPTGGRGTNTGELFF. Here the CDR3 DNA reads TGTGCCAGCAGCCCCACCGGGGGACGCGGGACGAACACCGGGGAGCTGTTTTTT.

The rearrangement joins TRBV5-1 to TRBJ2-7; the D gene is possibly TRBD2 (6 bases). V gave up 4 bases and J gave up 3 bases, with 8 bases separating them. The CDR3 is made up of 12 amino acids. Germline lookup yields CDR1 SGHRS and CDR2 YFSETQ. CDR3 DNA sequence: TGCGCCAGCAGCGGGGGACTCTACGAGCAGTACTTC. This translates into CASSGGLYEQYF.

The chain couples TRBV20-1 to TRBJ1-5; 7 nucleotides align to TRBD1. Per the germline V gene, CDR1 is DFQATT and CDR2 is SNEGSKA (reference sequence). The CDR3 extends over 14 amino acids. The J segment lost 9 bases and the V segment lost 5 bases, leaving 13 bases of the junction unmatched. The chain's CDR3 is CSAGETGNAAPQHF. The CDR3 DNA reads TGCAGTGCTGGGGAGACAGGGAACGCGGCGCCCCAGCATTTT.

This clonotype was recorded only once. V usage is TRBV5-1 and J usage is TRBJ1-2, with a tentative D call TRBD1 (5 bases). Germline CDR1 and CDR2: SGHRS and YFSETQ. This CDR3 region has 14 residues. V was pared by 3 bases and J by 9 bases, with 18 bases between. The CDR3 sequence: CASSSMTDPASYTF. DNA for the CDR3: TGCGCCAGCAGCTCCATGACAGATCCGGCGAGCTACACCTTC.

At least ten counts were recorded for this clonotype. This rearrangement joins TRBV24-1 to TRBJ2-1; 11 bases align to TRBD1. CDR1 and CDR2 from the germline V gene are KGHDR and SFDVKD. Trimming cost V 7 bases and J 4 bases; bases outside gene matches: 8. The CDR3 runs to 16 residues. CDR3 bases: TGTGCCACCAGGAAAAGGACAGGGGGCGTGTACAATGAGCAGTTCTTC. Its protein product is CATRKRTGGVYNEQFF.

This clonotype was seen at least ten times. J is TRBJ1-1 and V is TRBV30; no reliable D call. Germline-derived CDR1 and CDR2 are GTSNPN and SVGIG (reference sequence). This CDR3 is 14 amino acids long. V was pared by 1 base and J by 4 bases, with 13 bases between. Here the CDR3 DNA reads TGTGCCTGGAGTGAATGGGGTGGGGTCACTGAAGCTTTCTTT. Its translation: CAWSEWGGVTEAFF.

This clonotype was counted between two and nine times. This rearrangement joins TRBV28 to TRBJ1-5; perhaps TRBD1 as D (6 bases). This CDR3 comprises 14 residues. V lost 5 bases and J lost 10, with 18 bases in between. Germline CDR1 and CDR2: MDHEN and SYDVKM. CDR3 DNA sequence: TGTGCCAGCAGTCTACAGGGCGCTATTTATCCCCAGCATTTT. Its protein product is CASSLQGAIYPQHF.

This chain links TRBV19 with TRBJ1-6, with TRBD1 as a possible D gene (5 bases). CDR1 is LNHDA, CDR2 SQIVND, per germline (reference sequence). Trimming shortened V by 8 bases and J by 10 bases, and 15 bases separated the two germline ends. This CDR3 has 13 residues. CDR3 sequence (DNA): TGTGCCAGTGGCGGGGGAGTTAGATCACCCCTCCACTTT. This encodes CASGGGVRSPLHF.

This clonotype was seen repeatedly, ten times or more. The V and J genes are TRBV12-3 or TRBV12-4 and TRBJ1-5; D unclear. V was clipped by 5 bases and J by 4 bases, with 9 bases between them. This CDR3 contains 13 residues. The CDR3 reads CASSNKDNQPQHF. CDR3 sequence (DNA): TGTGCCAGCAGTAACAAGGATAATCAGCCCCAGCATTTT.

This chain links TRBV19 with TRBJ1-3; tentatively, D is TRBD1 (6 bases). The CDR3 consists of 16 residues. Germline assignment: CDR1 LNHDA and CDR2 SQIVND (reference sequence). V was clipped by 7 bases and J by 0 bases, with 16 bases between them. The CDR3 loop is CASTKATGSSGNTIYF. The CDR3 nucleotides are TGTGCCAGTACGAAAGCGACAGGCAGCTCTGGAAACACCATATATTTT. The variable domain in full, completed from reference TRBV19 and TRBJ1-3, reads DGGITQSPKYLFRKEGQNVTLSCEQNLNHDAMYWYRQDPGQGLRLIYYSQIVNDFQKGDIAEGYSVSREKKESFPLTVTSAQKNPTAFYLCASTKATGSSGNTIYFGEGSWLTVV.

This clonotype was seen ten or more times. The gene calls are TRBV24-1 and TRBJ1-2; D is uncertain. V was trimmed by 2 bases and J by 3 bases, leaving 12 bases between them. Germline lookup yields CDR1 KGHDR and CDR2 SFDVKD. The length of the CDR3 is 15 residues. CDR3 DNA: TGTGCCACCAGTGATTCGGGCGGTCTACACTATGGCTACACCTTC. The encoded protein is CATSDSGGLHYGYTF.